The rows below give T cell receptor beta chains drawn from one sample of a study of blood T cell repertoires in COVID-19. Repertoires were generated with immunoSEQ multiplex PCR, while TCRdb's copy carries only in-frame clones and drops some. The table has under 200,000 clones, approximately 80% seen once. The source material was peripheral blood. The source of these receptors is a woman aged 80 or over with active or convalescent COVID-19. Each CDR3 is given with its conserved first and last residue. The order of the fields is clone size, V gene, J gene, D gene, CDR3 protein, CDR3 DNA. A D gene is named only where the DNA matches it firmly. Clone size is stated in some rows and not others, as once, few, many or a class when expanded.

NA	TRBV5-8	TRBJ1-1	NA	CASSRGQRNTEAFF	TGTGCCAGCAGCCGGGGACAACGGAACACTGAAGCTTTCTTT
NA	TRBV29-1	TRBJ1-2	NA	CSVGAQTNYGYTF	TGCAGCGTTGGTGCACAAACGAACTATGGCTACACCTTC
few	TRBV5-1	TRBJ1-3	NA	CASSLGTQGAGNTIYF	TGCGCCAGCAGCTTGGGAACACAGGGAGCCGGAAACACCATATATTTT
NA	TRBV2	TRBJ2-6	NA	CASRLQGSGANVLTF	TGTGCCAGCAGACTACAGGGCTCTGGGGCCAACGTCCTGACTTTC
NA	TRBV6-6	TRBJ1-6	TRBD1	CASSRAGTGGLNSPLHF	TGTGCCAGCAGTCGGGCCGGGACAGGGGGCTTAAATTCACCCCTCCACTTT
NA	TRBV7-2	TRBJ1-1	NA	CASSLSGGWFTEAFF	TGTGCCAGCAGCTTATCGGGGGGGTGGTTCACTGAAGCTTTCTTT
once	TRBV7-9	TRBJ2-2	NA	CASSRGTDITGELFF	TGTGCCAGCAGCAGAGGGACTGATATAACCGGGGAGCTGTTTTTT
NA	TRBV27	TRBJ2-1	NA	CASSAQGPNEQFF	TGTGCCAGCAGCGCACAGGGTCCTAATGAGCAGTTCTTC
NA	TRBV5-6	TRBJ1-2	NA	CASSLGAGQVLGGYTF	TGTGCCAGCAGCTTGGGAGCGGGGCAGGTACTGGGAGGCTACACCTTC
NA	TRBV9	TRBJ1-6	NA	CASSGSEGSSYNSPLHF	TGTGCCAGCAGCGGGTCGGAGGGGAGCTCCTATAATTCACCCCTCCACTTT
NA	TRBV4-1	TRBJ1-2	NA	CASSQNQGYTF	TGCGCCAGCAGCCAAAATCAAGGCTACACCTTC
NA	TRBV23-1	TRBJ1-2	TRBD1	CASCLYWDSNYGYTF	TGCGCCAGCTGCCTCTACTGGGACAGCAACTATGGCTACACCTTC
once	TRBV7-9	TRBJ2-2	NA	CASSLVVVGELFF	TGTGCCAGCAGCTTAGTCGTCGTCGGGGAGCTGTTTTTT
medium-sized	TRBV3-1/TRBV3-2	TRBJ2-2	NA	CASSGDRIANTGELFF	TGTGCCAGCAGCGGAGACAGGATAGCGAACACCGGGGAGCTGTTTTTT
NA	TRBV18	TRBJ2-7	NA	CASSPREAFYEQYF	TGTGCCAGCTCACCGAGAGAAGCCTTCTACGAGCAGTACTTC
NA	TRBV5-1	TRBJ1-6	NA	CASSLDQGSYSPLHF	TGCGCCAGCAGCTTGGACCAGGGGAGTTATTCACCCCTCCACTTT
NA	TRBV11-3	TRBJ2-5	TRBD1	CASRGDSFQETQYF	TGTGCCAGCAGGGGGGACAGTTTCCAAGAGACCCAGTACTTC
once	TRBV19	TRBJ1-5	NA	CASSITGYSNQPQHF	TGTGCCAGTAGTATAACCGGGTATAGCAATCAGCCCCAGCATTTT
NA	TRBV28	TRBJ1-5	TRBD1	CASKPSEGARQPQHF	TGTGCCAGCAAACCCTCAGAGGGGGCTCGTCAGCCCCAGCATTTT
NA	TRBV19	TRBJ2-3	TRBD1	CASSARDRGTASTDTQYF	TGTGCCAGTAGTGCCCGGGACAGGGGAACTGCTAGCACAGATACGCAGTATTTT
few	TRBV6-2/TRBV6-3	TRBJ1-5	NA	CASSSGQNQPQHF	TGTGCCAGCAGTTCAGGACAGAATCAGCCCCAGCATTTT
NA	TRBV10-3	TRBJ2-7	NA	CASADQENYNEQYF	TGTGCCTCCGCCGATCAAGAGAACTATAACGAGCAGTACTTC
NA	TRBV4-3	TRBJ2-6	NA	CASSQDIRDTVHSGANVLTF	TGCGCCAGCAGCCAAGATATACGGGACACAGTTCACTCTGGGGCCAACGTCCTGACTTTC
few	TRBV5-4	TRBJ2-7	TRBD1	CASSFRTGIGEQYF	TGTGCCAGCAGCTTTAGGACAGGGATTGGCGAGCAGTACTTC
NA	TRBV30	TRBJ2-3	TRBD2	CAWSLGGGTQYF	TGTGCCTGGAGTTTGGGGGGGGGTACGCAGTATTTT
few	TRBV5-1	TRBJ2-2	NA	CASSLAGESSAAGELFF	TGCGCCAGCAGCTTGGCCGGAGAGAGCTCGGCGGCCGGGGAGCTGTTTTTT
NA	TRBV18	TRBJ1-1	NA	CASSLKSGNTEAFF	TGTGCCAGCTCACTCAAATCAGGGAACACTGAAGCTTTCTTT
NA	TRBV10-1	TRBJ2-3	NA	CASSESLGGLGTDTQYF	TGCGCCAGCAGTGAGTCGTTGGGGGGGCTGGGCACAGATACGCAGTATTTT
NA	TRBV4-1	TRBJ1-1	TRBD1	CASSQGDRENTEAFF	TGCGCCAGCAGCCAAGGGGACAGGGAGAACACTGAAGCTTTCTTT
NA	TRBV10-3	TRBJ2-6	TRBD1	CAISGETGGSGANVLTF	TGTGCCATCAGCGGTGAAACAGGGGGCTCTGGGGCCAACGTCCTGACTTTC
few	TRBV18	TRBJ1-2	NA	CASSPYGQANYGYTF	TGTGCCAGCTCACCATACGGACAAGCTAACTATGGCTACACCTTC
few	TRBV4-1	TRBJ2-7	TRBD1	CASSQDDGTGAYEQYF	TGCGCCAGCAGCCAAGATGATGGGACAGGGGCTTACGAGCAGTACTTC
NA	TRBV25-1	TRBJ2-5	NA	CASSVAGVQETQYF	TGTGCCAGCAGTGTGGCAGGGGTCCAAGAGACCCAGTACTTC
NA	TRBV6-2/TRBV6-3	TRBJ1-1	TRBD1	CASSPGTGVNTEAFF	TGTGCCAGCAGTCCCGGGACAGGGGTGAACACTGAAGCTTTCTTT
once	TRBV27	TRBJ1-6	TRBD1	CASSLGTVLNSPLHF	TGTGCCAGCAGTCTAGGGACAGTTTTAAATTCACCCCTCCACTTT
NA	TRBV7-9	TRBJ1-1	TRBD1	CASSLGGGLYTEAFF	TGTGCCAGCAGCTTAGGAGGGGGCCTTTACACTGAAGCTTTCTTT
NA	TRBV2	TRBJ1-2	TRBD1	CASNQDRDYGYTF	TGTGCCAGCAATCAGGACAGGGACTATGGCTACACCTTC
once	TRBV19	TRBJ1-5	NA	CASNKGDKNQPQHF	TGTGCCAGTAACAAGGGGGACAAAAATCAGCCCCAGCATTTT
NA	TRBV7-2	TRBJ1-5	TRBD1	CASSLQTGGLPQHF	TGTGCCAGCAGCTTACAGACAGGGGGCCTGCCCCAGCATTTT
NA	TRBV11-3	TRBJ2-1	TRBD2	CASSPTSASSYNEQFF	TGTGCCAGCAGCCCAACTAGCGCCAGCTCCTACAATGAGCAGTTCTTC
NA	TRBV27	TRBJ1-1	TRBD1	CASSFLPGQGSSTEAFF	TGTGCCAGCAGTTTTTTACCGGGACAGGGGTCAAGCACTGAAGCTTTCTTT
NA	TRBV11-2	TRBJ2-1	NA	CASTPVYNEQFF	TGTGCCAGCACCCCTGTTTACAATGAGCAGTTCTTC
NA	TRBV5-4	TRBJ2-4	TRBD1	CASSKTGAKNIQYF	TGTGCCAGCAGCAAGACAGGGGCCAAAAACATTCAGTACTTC
NA	TRBV2	TRBJ1-1	TRBD1	CATRQGLNTEAFF	TGTGCCACCAGACAGGGGTTAAACACTGAAGCTTTCTTT
NA	TRBV4-3	TRBJ1-4	NA	CASSQARGATNEKLFF	TGCGCCAGCAGCCAAGCACGGGGAGCAACTAATGAAAAACTGTTTTTT
once	TRBV7-9	TRBJ1-1	NA	CASSPHSMNTEAFF	TGTGCCAGCAGCCCCCACTCAATGAACACTGAAGCTTTCTTT
NA	TRBV19	TRBJ1-4	NA	CASSNPGDSSNEKLFF	TGTGCCAGTAGTAATCCGGGAGACAGTTCCAATGAAAAACTGTTTTTT
NA	TRBV10-3	TRBJ1-3	NA	CAIRPTGIGGNTIYF	TGTGCCATCAGACCTACAGGGATTGGGGGAAACACCATATATTTT